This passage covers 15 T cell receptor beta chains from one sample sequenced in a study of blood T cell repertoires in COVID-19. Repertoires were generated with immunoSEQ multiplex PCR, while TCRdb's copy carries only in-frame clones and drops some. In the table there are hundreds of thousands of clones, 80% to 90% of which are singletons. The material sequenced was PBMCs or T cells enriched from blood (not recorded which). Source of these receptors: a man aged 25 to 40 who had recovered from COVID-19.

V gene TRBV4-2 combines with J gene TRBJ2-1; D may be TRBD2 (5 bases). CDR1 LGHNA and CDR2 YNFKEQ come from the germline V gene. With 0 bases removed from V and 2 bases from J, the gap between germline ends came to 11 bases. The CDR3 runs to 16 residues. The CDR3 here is CASSQDAGIPYNEQFF. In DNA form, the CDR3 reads TGTGCCAGCAGCCAAGACGCCGGGATACCCTACAATGAGCAGTTCTTC.

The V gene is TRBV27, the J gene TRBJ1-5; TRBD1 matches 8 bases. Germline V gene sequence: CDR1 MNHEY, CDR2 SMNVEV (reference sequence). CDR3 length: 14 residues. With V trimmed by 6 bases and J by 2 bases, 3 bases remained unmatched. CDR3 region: CASSGGQGNQPQHF. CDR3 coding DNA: TGTGCCAGCAGCGGGGGACAGGGCAATCAGCCCCAGCATTTT.

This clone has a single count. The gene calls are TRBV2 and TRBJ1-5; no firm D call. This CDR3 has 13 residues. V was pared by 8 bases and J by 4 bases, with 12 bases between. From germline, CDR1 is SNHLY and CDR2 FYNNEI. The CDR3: CASAKSGNQPQHF. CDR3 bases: TGTGCCAGCGCCAAGAGCGGTAATCAGCCCCAGCATTTT.

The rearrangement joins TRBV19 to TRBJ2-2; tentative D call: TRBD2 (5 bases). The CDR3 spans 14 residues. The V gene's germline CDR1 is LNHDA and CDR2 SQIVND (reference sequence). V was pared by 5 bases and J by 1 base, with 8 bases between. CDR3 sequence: CASSFAGNTGELFF. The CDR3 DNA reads TGTGCCAGTAGTTTTGCGGGGAACACCGGGGAGCTGTTTTTT.

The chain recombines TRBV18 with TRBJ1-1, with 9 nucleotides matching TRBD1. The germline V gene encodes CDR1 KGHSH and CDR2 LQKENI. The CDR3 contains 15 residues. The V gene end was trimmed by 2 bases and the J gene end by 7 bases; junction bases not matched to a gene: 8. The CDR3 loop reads CASSPNTGGADEAFF. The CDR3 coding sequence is TGTGCCAGCTCACCAAATACAGGGGGCGCGGATGAAGCTTTCTTT.

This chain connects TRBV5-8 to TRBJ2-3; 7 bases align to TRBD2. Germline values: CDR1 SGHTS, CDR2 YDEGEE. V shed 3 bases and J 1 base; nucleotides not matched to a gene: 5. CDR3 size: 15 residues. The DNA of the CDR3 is TGTGCCAGCAGCTCCGGGGGGACTGGCACAGATACGCAGTATTTT. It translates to CASSSGGTGTDTQYF.

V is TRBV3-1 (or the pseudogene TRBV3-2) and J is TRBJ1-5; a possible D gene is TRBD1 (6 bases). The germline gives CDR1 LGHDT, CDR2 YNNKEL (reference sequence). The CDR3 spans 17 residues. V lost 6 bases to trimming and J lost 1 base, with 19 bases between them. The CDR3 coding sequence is TGTGCCAGCAGTCAAACGGGGGGGCGGAGGAGCAATCAGCCCCAGCATTTT. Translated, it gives CASSQTGGRRSNQPQHF.

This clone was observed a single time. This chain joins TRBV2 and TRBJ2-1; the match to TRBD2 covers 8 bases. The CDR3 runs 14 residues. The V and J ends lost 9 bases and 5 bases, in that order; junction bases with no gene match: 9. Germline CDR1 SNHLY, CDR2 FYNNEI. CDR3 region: CASGRGGGHNEQFF. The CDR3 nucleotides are TGTGCCAGTGGACGGGGGGGAGGGCACAATGAGCAGTTCTTC.

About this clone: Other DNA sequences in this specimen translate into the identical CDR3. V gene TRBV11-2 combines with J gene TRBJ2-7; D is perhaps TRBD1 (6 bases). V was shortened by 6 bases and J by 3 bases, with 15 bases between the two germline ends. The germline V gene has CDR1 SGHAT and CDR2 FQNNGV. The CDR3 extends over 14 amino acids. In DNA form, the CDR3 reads TGTGCCAGCAGTTCCGGGACACCGAGCTACGAGCAGTACTTC. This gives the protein CASSSGTPSYEQYF.

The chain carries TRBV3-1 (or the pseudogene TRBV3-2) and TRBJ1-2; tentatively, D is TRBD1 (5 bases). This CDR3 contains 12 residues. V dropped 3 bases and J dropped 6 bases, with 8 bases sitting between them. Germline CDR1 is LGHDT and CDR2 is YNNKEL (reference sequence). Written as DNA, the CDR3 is TGTGCCAGCAGCCACCTGACAGATGGCTACACCTTC. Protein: CASSHLTDGYTF.

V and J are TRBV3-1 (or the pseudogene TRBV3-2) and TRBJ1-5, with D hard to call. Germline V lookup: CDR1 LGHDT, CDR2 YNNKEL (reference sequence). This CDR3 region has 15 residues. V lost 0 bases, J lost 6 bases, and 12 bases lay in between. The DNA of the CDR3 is TGTGCCAGCAGCCAAGATCGAGGTATGCCTCAGCCCCAGCATTTT. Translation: CASSQDRGMPQPQHF.

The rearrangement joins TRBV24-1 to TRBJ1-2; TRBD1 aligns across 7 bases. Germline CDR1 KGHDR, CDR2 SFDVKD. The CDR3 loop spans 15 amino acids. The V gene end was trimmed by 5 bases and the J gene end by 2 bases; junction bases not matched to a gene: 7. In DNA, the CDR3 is TGTGCCACCAGTGGAGGGACAGCTAACAACTATGGCTACACCTTC. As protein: CATSGGTANNYGYTF.

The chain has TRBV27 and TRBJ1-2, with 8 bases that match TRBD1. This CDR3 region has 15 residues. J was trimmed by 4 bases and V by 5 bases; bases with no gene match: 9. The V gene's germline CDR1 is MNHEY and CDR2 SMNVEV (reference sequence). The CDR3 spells CASSPRGLPLYGYTF. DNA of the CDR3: TGTGCCAGCAGTCCCAGGGGGCTCCCCCTCTATGGCTACACCTTC.

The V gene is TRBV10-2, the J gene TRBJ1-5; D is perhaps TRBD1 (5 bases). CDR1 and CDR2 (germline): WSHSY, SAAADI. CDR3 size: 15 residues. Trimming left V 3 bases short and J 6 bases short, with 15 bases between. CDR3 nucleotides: TGCGCCAGCAGTGATGGCAGGGCGAGAGGTCAGCCCCAGCATTTT. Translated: CASSDGRARGQPQHF.

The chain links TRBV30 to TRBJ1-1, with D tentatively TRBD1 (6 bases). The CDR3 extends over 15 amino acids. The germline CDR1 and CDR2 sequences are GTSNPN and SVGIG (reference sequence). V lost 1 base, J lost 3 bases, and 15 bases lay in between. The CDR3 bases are TGTGCCTGGAGTGGACGGGGGGCGCAGGACACTGAAGCTTTCTTT. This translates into CAWSGRGAQDTEAFF.